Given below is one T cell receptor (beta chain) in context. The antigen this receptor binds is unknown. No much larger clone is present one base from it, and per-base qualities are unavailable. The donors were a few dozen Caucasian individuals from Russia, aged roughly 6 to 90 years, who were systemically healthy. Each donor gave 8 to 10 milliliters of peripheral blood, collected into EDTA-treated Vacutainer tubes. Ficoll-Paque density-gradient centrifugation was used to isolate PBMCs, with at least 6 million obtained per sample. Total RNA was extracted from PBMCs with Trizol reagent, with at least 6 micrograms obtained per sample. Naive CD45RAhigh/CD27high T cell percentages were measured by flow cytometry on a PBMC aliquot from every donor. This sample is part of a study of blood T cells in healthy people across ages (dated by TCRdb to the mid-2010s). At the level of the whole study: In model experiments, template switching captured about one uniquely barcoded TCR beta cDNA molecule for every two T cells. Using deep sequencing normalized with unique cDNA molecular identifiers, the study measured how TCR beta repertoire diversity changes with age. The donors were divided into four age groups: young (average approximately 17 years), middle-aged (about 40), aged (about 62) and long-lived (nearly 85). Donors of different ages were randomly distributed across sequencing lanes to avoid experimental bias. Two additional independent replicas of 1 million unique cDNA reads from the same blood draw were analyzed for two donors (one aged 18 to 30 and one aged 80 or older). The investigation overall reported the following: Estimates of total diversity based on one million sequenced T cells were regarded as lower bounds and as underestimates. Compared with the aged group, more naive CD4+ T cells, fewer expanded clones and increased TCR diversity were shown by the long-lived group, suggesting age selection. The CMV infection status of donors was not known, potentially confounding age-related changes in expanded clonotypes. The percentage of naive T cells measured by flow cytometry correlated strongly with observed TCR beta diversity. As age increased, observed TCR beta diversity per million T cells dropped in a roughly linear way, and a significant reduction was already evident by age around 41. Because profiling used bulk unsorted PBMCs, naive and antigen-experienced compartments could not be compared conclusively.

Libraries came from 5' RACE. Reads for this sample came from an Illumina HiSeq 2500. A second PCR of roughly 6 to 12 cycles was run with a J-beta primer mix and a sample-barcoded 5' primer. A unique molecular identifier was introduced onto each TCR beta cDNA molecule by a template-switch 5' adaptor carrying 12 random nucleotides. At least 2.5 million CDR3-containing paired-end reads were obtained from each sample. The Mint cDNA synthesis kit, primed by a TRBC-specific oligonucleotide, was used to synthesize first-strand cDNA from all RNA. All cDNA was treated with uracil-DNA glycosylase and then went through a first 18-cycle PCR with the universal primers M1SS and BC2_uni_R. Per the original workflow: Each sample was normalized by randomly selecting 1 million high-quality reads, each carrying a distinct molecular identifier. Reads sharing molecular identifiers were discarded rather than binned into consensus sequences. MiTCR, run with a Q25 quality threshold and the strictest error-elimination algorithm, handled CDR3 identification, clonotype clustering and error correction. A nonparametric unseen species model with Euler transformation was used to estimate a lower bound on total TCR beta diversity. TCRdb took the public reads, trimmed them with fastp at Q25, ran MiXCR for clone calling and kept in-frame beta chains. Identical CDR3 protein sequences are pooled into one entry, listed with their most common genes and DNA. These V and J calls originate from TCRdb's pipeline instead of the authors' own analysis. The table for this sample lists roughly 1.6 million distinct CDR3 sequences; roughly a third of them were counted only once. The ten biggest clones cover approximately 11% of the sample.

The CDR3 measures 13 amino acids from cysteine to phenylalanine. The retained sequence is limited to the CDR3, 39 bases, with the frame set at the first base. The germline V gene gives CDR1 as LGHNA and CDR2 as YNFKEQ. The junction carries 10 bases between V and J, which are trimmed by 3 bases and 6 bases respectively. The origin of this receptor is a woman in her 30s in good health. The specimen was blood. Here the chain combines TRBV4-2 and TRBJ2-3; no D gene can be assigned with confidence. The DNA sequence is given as TGTGCCAGCAGCCAGGTCCCTGTGGATACGCAGTATTTT. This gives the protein CASSQVPVDTQYF.